The 12 T cell receptor beta chains below were found in one sample sequenced in a study of graft-versus-host responses after intestinal transplantation. TCRdb's table, derived via immunoSEQ multiplex PCR, lists solely in-frame clones and lacks some. There are roughly 120,000 clones in the sample; more than 80% occur only once, and about 0.25% lies in the top ten. Their cognate antigens are unknown. The sample was unstimulated CD4+ T cells sorted from spleen or lymph node cells, taken before transplant. These receptors came from a human donor who was the organ donor for an intestinal transplant.

V and J are TRBV6-1 and TRBJ1-5; 8 bases fit TRBD1. The germline gives CDR1 MNHNS, CDR2 SASEGT. The V segment lost 5 bases and the J segment 6 bases; nucleotides outside the gene matches: 6. The CDR3 has 14 residues. The CDR3 is CASSRGQAGQPQHF. CDR3 in DNA: TGTGCCAGCAGTAGGGGACAGGCAGGTCAGCCCCAGCATTTT.

The V call is TRBV29-1, the J call TRBJ2-7; D is uncertain. V was trimmed by 8 bases and J by 2 bases, leaving 13 bases between them. This CDR3 is built from 12 residues. Germline CDR1 is SQVTM and CDR2 is ANQGSEA. The CDR3 DNA reads TGCAGCCCATCCCCACTTCCCTACGAGCAGTACTTC. This sequence encodes CSPSPLPYEQYF.

This rearrangement joins TRBV15 to TRBJ2-1, with TRBD2 matching over 9 bases. This CDR3 has 15 residues. The germline CDR1 and CDR2 sequences are LNHNV and YYDKDF (reference sequence). The V gene end was trimmed by 0 bases and the J gene end by 3 bases; junction bases not matched to a gene: 0. CDR3 sequence reads: CATSREREGYNEQFF. The CDR3 DNA sequence: TGTGCCACCAGCAGAGAGCGGGAGGGCTACAATGAGCAGTTCTTC. The variable domain in full, with the rest retrieved from reference TRBV15 and TRBJ2-1, is DAMVIQNPRYQVTQFGKPVTLSCSQTLNHNVMYWYQQKSSQAPKLLFHYYDKDFNNEADTPDNFQSRRPNTSFCFLDIRSPGLGDTAMYLCATSREREGYNEQFFGPGTRLTVL.

This chain connects TRBV10-3 to TRBJ2-7, with TRBD1 matching over 10 bases. The CDR3 is 17 amino acids. Germline V CDR1 and CDR2: ENHRY, SYGVKD. Trimming at V came to 0 bases and at J to 6 bases, leaving 11 bases not matched to a gene. DNA for the CDR3: TGTGCCATCAGTGAGTCGACTCTTAAGGACAGGGGGGGCGAGCAGTACTTC. As protein: CAISESTLKDRGGEQYF.

This clone was seen a single time. This chain connects TRBV28 to TRBJ1-4; unclear D gene. V lost 3 bases to trimming and J lost 4 bases, with 9 bases between them. The length of the CDR3 is 14 residues. Germline V lookup: CDR1 MDHEN, CDR2 SYDVKM. The CDR3 loop is CASSFLQDNEKLFF. DNA of the CDR3: TGTGCCAGCAGTTTTCTCCAGGATAATGAAAAACTGTTTTTT.

This clone was recorded once. The rearrangement uses TRBV10-3 and TRBJ1-2; no firm D call. The CDR3 runs 14 residues. From germline, CDR1 is ENHRY and CDR2 SYGVKD. With 3 bases removed from V and 2 bases from J, the gap between germline ends came to 10 bases. CDR3 amino acids: CAISEGPQNYGYTF. The DNA of the CDR3 is TGTGCCATCAGTGAAGGGCCACAGAACTATGGCTACACCTTC.

This chain uses TRBV5-1 with TRBJ1-2, with TRBD1 as a possible D gene (5 bases). Trimming stripped 4 bases from V and 4 bases from J, with 8 bases between. The germline gives CDR1 SGHRS, CDR2 YFSETQ. CDR3 length: 12 residues. CDR3 in DNA: TGCGCCAGCAGCCCCGGGACCTATGGCTACACCTTC. It encodes CASSPGTYGYTF.

The V and J genes are TRBV28 and TRBJ2-7; 8 bases are shared with TRBD2. V gave up 6 bases and J gave up 5 bases; unmatched junction bases: 12. The germline V gene has CDR1 MDHEN and CDR2 SYDVKM. CDR3 length: 15 residues. The CDR3 DNA reads TGTGCCAGCAGCCCTGGGTCCAGCGGGGGAAACGAGCAGTACTTC. As protein: CASSPGSSGGNEQYF.

V usage is TRBV4-2 and J usage is TRBJ2-2; TRBD2 is a possible D gene (6 bases). This CDR3 has 16 amino acids. V dropped 0 bases and J dropped 4 bases, with 12 bases sitting between them. Germline CDR1 and CDR2: LGHNA and YNFKEQ. The CDR3 protein is CASSQDPAGPTGELFF. CDR3 bases: TGTGCCAGCAGCCAAGATCCAGCGGGCCCCACCGGGGAGCTGTTTTTT.

The J gene is TRBJ2-7, the V gene TRBV19; 7 nucleotides line up with TRBD1. The germline V gene encodes CDR1 LNHDA and CDR2 SQIVND (reference sequence). The CDR3 has 12 residues. V trimming: 8 bases; J trimming: 6 bases; junction bases outside the gene matches: 7. This CDR3 reads CASEDRLGEQYF. For the CDR3, the DNA is TGTGCCAGTGAGGACAGGTTGGGCGAGCAGTACTTC.

This chain joins TRBV15 and TRBJ2-3; D ambiguous. The V end lost 1 base, the J end lost 2 bases, and 10 bases lay between the germline ends. CDR1 and CDR2 from the germline V gene are LNHNV and YYDKDF (reference sequence). This CDR3 spans 15 amino acids. As DNA, the CDR3 is TGTGCCACCAGCAGAGTTAGAACGGCCACAGATACGCAGTATTTT. Encoded protein: CATSRVRTATDTQYF. Using reference TRBV15 and TRBJ2-3 for the parts outside the CDR3, the full variable domain is DAMVIQNPRYQVTQFGKPVTLSCSQTLNHNVMYWYQQKSSQAPKLLFHYYDKDFNNEADTPDNFQSRRPNTSFCFLDIRSPGLGDTAMYLCATSRVRTATDTQYFGPGTRLTVL.

This chain's CDR3 is CASSPLVGLGTGELFF. DNA of the CDR3: TGTGCCAGCAGCCCGCTGGTGGGTCTAGGGACCGGGGAGCTGTTTTTT. The genes are TRBV11-3 and TRBJ2-2; D unclear. Trimming took 5 bases from V and 5 from J, leaving 18 bases between them. The CDR3 contains 16 residues. Germline V lookup: CDR1 SGHNT, CDR2 YENEEA. Looking up the rest from reference TRBV11-3 and TRBJ2-2 gives the full variable domain: EAGVVQSPRYKIIEKKQPVAFWCNPISGHNTLYWYLQNLGQGPELLIRYENEEAVDDSQLPKDRFSAERLKGVDSTLKIQPAELGDSAVYLCASSPLVGLGTGELFFGEGSRLTVL.